Below, 20 T cell receptor beta chains from the same sample are listed, as sequenced in a study of T cells after yellow fever vaccination. TCRdb itself ran the 5' RACE reads through MiXCR, one entry per CDR3 protein. The sample has a few hundred thousand distinct CDR3 sequences; approximately 4% are singletons. This specimen consisted of PBMCs, obtained 5 days after the yellow fever booster vaccination. The receptors originated from a man in his late teens or twenties who received the YFV17D yellow fever vaccine.

There are a few counts of this clonotype. This chain joins TRBV19 and TRBJ1-2; a weak D match, TRBD1 (6 bases). CDR1 and CDR2 (germline): LNHDA, SQIVND (reference sequence). V lost 3 bases to trimming and J lost 6 bases, with 20 bases between them. The CDR3 loop spans 16 amino acids. The CDR3 reads CASSIRGAGAVDGYTF. CDR3 bases: TGTGCCAGTAGTATCAGGGGAGCAGGGGCCGTCGATGGCTACACCTTC.

This sequence joins TRBV7-3 and TRBJ2-3, with 7 bases matching TRBD2. CDR1 and CDR2 (germline): SGHTA, FQGTGA. The CDR3 totals 14 residues. V dropped 5 bases and J dropped 4; count of bases not matched to a gene: 6. In DNA, the CDR3 is TGTGCCAGCAGCCCGATGGGGGGGGCAGATACGCAGTATTTT. It codes for CASSPMGGADTQYF.

The table lists this clonotype with a few counts. This chain uses TRBV14 with TRBJ2-7, with D possibly matching TRBD2 (5 bases). V lost 4 bases and J 1 base, leaving 14 bases between the germline ends. Germline CDR1 SGHDN, CDR2 FVKESK. The CDR3 contains 15 residues. This CDR3 is CASSLRIGLSYEQYF. The CDR3 region has the DNA TGTGCCAGCAGCCTAAGAATCGGACTTTCCTACGAGCAGTACTTC.

This CDR3 is CASSLDTSGGADTQYF. The CDR3 DNA follows: TGTGCCAGCAGCTTAGATACTAGCGGGGGGGCAGATACGCAGTATTTT. This chain connects TRBV7-2 to TRBJ2-3, with 13 positions matching TRBD2. CDR3 length: 16 residues. The J segment lost 4 bases and the V segment lost 1 base, leaving 2 bases of the junction unmatched. The germline V gene encodes CDR1 SGHTA and CDR2 FQGNSA.

This chain uses TRBV30 with TRBJ2-3; tentative D call: TRBD1 (5 bases). Germline V CDR1 and CDR2: GTSNPN, SVGIG (reference sequence). The CDR3 runs 12 residues. Trimming took 4 bases from V and 4 from J, leaving 9 bases between them. CDR3 coding DNA: TGTGCCTGGAACCCAGGGTCAGATACGCAGTATTTT. Its translation is CAWNPGSDTQYF. Full variable domain (missing parts from reference TRBV30 and TRBJ2-3): SQTIHQWPATLVQPVGSPLSLECTVEGTSNPNLYWYRQAAGRGLQLLFYSVGIGQISSEVPQNLSASRPQDRQFILSSKKLLLSDSGFYLCAWNPGSDTQYFGPGTRLTVL.

This clonotype was counted between two and nine times. The chain recombines TRBV5-4 with TRBJ2-5; D possibly corresponds to TRBD2 (5 bases). V lost 5 bases, J lost 7 bases, and 12 bases lay in between. The CDR3 consists of 12 residues. From germline, CDR1 is SGHNT and CDR2 YYREEE (reference sequence). In nucleotides, the CDR3 is TGTGCCAGCAGTCCGAGGGATGGGACCCAGTACTTC. Translated: CASSPRDGTQYF.

This chain joins TRBV20-1 and TRBJ2-5; 9 nucleotides line up with TRBD1. V was pared by 0 bases and J by 5 bases, with 10 bases of the junction left unmatched. Germline lookup yields CDR1 DFQATT and CDR2 SNEGSKA (reference sequence). This CDR3 has 16 residues. The CDR3 DNA sequence: TGCAGTGCTAGAGATTCGGGACAGGGCGCTGTGGAGACCCAGTACTTC. As protein: CSARDSGQGAVETQYF.

This clonotype was counted many times. The chain uses TRBV12-3 or TRBV12-4 and TRBJ1-2, with D hard to call. The CDR3 totals 11 residues. Trimming stripped 6 bases from V and 8 bases from J, with 10 bases between. CDR3 nucleotide sequence: TGTGCCAGCAGACGACTCGAAGGCTACACCTTC. The encoded protein is CASRRLEGYTF.

V gene TRBV29-1 combines with J gene TRBJ1-2; D gene unclear. The V and J ends lost 7 bases and 6 bases respectively, with 12 bases between them. The CDR3 consists of 11 residues. Germline V gene data show CDR1 as SQVTM and CDR2 as ANQGSEA. In DNA, the CDR3 is TGCAGCGCCCCGGACCCGAATGGCTACACCTTC. It codes for CSAPDPNGYTF.

The chain combines TRBV19 with TRBJ2-4, with 10 bases aligning to TRBD2. Germline V gene sequence: CDR1 LNHDA, CDR2 SQIVND (reference sequence). There are 14 residues in the CDR3. V shed 6 bases and J 6 bases; nucleotides not matched to a gene: 5. The CDR3 loop is CASSSIAGGNIQYF. The CDR3 DNA is TGTGCCAGTAGCTCTATAGCGGGGGGAAACATTCAGTACTTC.

This chain uses TRBV6-6 with TRBJ1-1, with 9 positions matching TRBD1. J was trimmed by 5 bases and V by 5 bases; bases with no gene match: 12. Per germline, CDR1 MNHNY and CDR2 SVGAGI (reference sequence). The CDR3 contains 16 residues. CDR3 in amino acids: CASSLPPQGALTEAFF. CDR3 in DNA: TGTGCCAGCAGTCTACCACCACAGGGGGCTTTGACTGAAGCTTTCTTT.

This clonotype was seen many times. The chain uses TRBV7-9 and TRBJ2-1, with D tentatively TRBD2 (6 bases). Germline-derived CDR1 and CDR2 are SEHNR and FQNEAQ (reference sequence). The CDR3 spans 13 residues. V was pared by 8 bases and J by 6 bases, with 14 bases between. The CDR3 sequence: CASRREEGNEQFF. Here the CDR3 DNA reads TGTGCCAGCCGCAGGGAGGAGGGCAATGAGCAGTTCTTC. Looking up the rest from reference TRBV7-9 and TRBJ2-1 gives the full variable domain: DTGVSQNPRHKITKRGQNVTFRCDPISEHNRLYWYRQTLGQGPEFLTYFQNEAQLEKSRLLSDRFSAERPKGSFSTLEIQRTEQGDSAMYLCASRREEGNEQFFGPGTRLTVL.

The V call is TRBV2, the J call TRBJ1-2, with D tentatively TRBD1 (6 bases). This CDR3 region has 13 residues. In germline, CDR1 is SNHLY, CDR2 FYNNEI. The ends were cut back, 3 bases at V and 7 bases at J, with 12 bases in the middle. The CDR3 coding sequence is TGTGCCAGCAGTGACAGGGGAGGCGGTGGCTACACCTTC. This translates into CASSDRGGGGYTF.

This clonotype was recorded at least ten times. J is TRBJ2-3 and V is TRBV5-1; 7 nucleotides agree with TRBD2. CDR1 and CDR2 from the germline V gene are SGHRS and YFSETQ. The trim removed 4 bases at V and 4 bases at J, leaving 3 bases unmatched. CDR3 length: 13 residues. CDR3: CASSPLASDTQYF. Written as DNA, the CDR3 is TGCGCCAGCAGCCCACTAGCGTCAGATACGCAGTATTTT.

The chain recombines TRBV20-1 with TRBJ1-5; 7 bases align to TRBD1. CDR1 is DFQATT, CDR2 SNEGSKA, per germline (reference sequence). The CDR3 is 13 amino acids. V was pared by 3 bases and J by 7 bases, with 6 bases of the junction left unmatched. This CDR3 is CSARGQRGQPQHF. The CDR3 DNA follows: TGCAGTGCTAGGGGACAGCGGGGACAGCCCCAGCATTTT.

As regards this clonotype: One end of the junction does not line up with germline, which may come from a read error. V and J are TRBV4-1 and TRBJ2-5; a weak D match, TRBD1 (6 bases). The CDR3 runs 20 residues. Germline V gene sequence: CDR1 MGHRA, CDR2 YSYEKL. Here the CDR3 reads CASSQIGPGRGNVYQVTQYF. In DNA, the CDR3 is TGCGCCAGCAGCCAAATAGGACCGGGCAGGGGAAATGTGTACCAAGTGACCCAGTACTTC.

This clonotype was observed at least ten times. This chain joins TRBV7-2 and TRBJ2-2; TRBD2 is a possible D gene (6 bases). V was trimmed by 6 bases and J by 3 bases, leaving 14 bases between them. There are 15 residues in the CDR3. Germline loops: CDR1 SGHTA, CDR2 FQGNSA. The CDR3 spells CASRVLSGDTGELFF. DNA of the CDR3: TGTGCCAGCAGAGTACTTAGCGGAGACACCGGGGAGCTGTTTTTT.

This clonotype was detected many times. V is TRBV11-2 and J is TRBJ2-7; D is perhaps TRBD2 (6 bases). With 5 bases removed from V and 4 bases from J, the gap between germline ends came to 18 bases. CDR1 SGHAT and CDR2 FQNNGV come from the germline V gene. The CDR3 extends over 15 amino acids. In DNA, the CDR3 is TGTGCCAGCAGCACGGGGCGGGGATCCGTTTACGAGCAGTACGTC. It codes for CASSTGRGSVYEQYV.

The V gene is TRBV20-1, the J gene TRBJ2-4; weak D call: TRBD1 (7 bases). The CDR3 loop spans 12 amino acids. The ends were cut back, 6 bases at V and 8 bases at J, with 14 bases in the middle. Germline CDR1 is DFQATT and CDR2 is SNEGSKA (reference sequence). Here the CDR3 DNA reads TGCAGTGCCCGACAGGGAGGCCACATTCAGTACTTC. Protein sequence: CSARQGGHIQYF.

In this sample, this clonotype turned up a few times. The CDR3 sequence is CASSLEGNLLQFF. CDR3 coding DNA: TGTGCCAGCAGTTTAGAGGGCAATTTGCTGCAGTTCTTC. The J gene is TRBJ2-1, the V gene TRBV12-3 or TRBV12-4; D call uncertain. This CDR3 is 13 amino acids long. Trimming stripped 1 base from V and 12 bases from J, with 13 bases between.